This T cell receptor (beta chain) was retrieved from a study of T cell responses to AZD1222 COVID-19 vaccine. CDR3 length: 12 residues. V lost 2 bases and J 8 bases, leaving 7 bases between the germline ends. Measured with immunoSEQ multiplex PCR; TCRdb has only the in-frame clones, and not every one. The data contain about 200,000 clones, more than 80% of them seen just once; the ten biggest clones take up approximately 4%. This clone was detected only once. The rearrangement joins TRBV12-3 or TRBV12-4 to TRBJ2-1, with D perhaps being TRBD1 or TRBD2 (5 bases each). This material consisted of peripheral blood, taken 28 days after the second dose of the MenACWY control vaccine. The origin of this receptor is an adult who received the MenACWY meningococcal vaccine as a control. CDR3 loop: CASSLRGDEQFF. The CDR3 DNA is TGTGCCAGCAGTTTAAGGGGAGATGAGCAGTTCTTC.